The 12 T cell receptor beta chains below all came from one sample that was sequenced in a study of neurological immune-mediated disorders. TCRdb ran MiXCR on the 5' RACE reads and lists one entry per CDR3 protein. The table records about 36,000 distinct CDR3 sequences, roughly 11% of them present only once. Specified time point: technical triplicate 1. Sequencing used PBMCs. The receptors derive from a man in his sixties with HTLV-1-associated myelopathy (HAM/TSP).

This clonotype showed up many times. V is TRBV4-1 and J is TRBJ2-7; D remains ambiguous. Per the germline V gene, CDR1 is MGHRA and CDR2 is YSYEKL. V was clipped by 0 bases and J by 12 bases, with 15 bases between them. CDR3 length equals 13 residues. CDR3 amino acids: CASSQDLSASPYF. The CDR3 region has the DNA TGCGCCAGCAGCCAAGACCTCTCAGCCAGCCCGTACTTC.

The table lists this clonotype with many counts. This chain uses TRBV11-2 with TRBJ2-7, with 12 bases fitting TRBD1. The CDR3 consists of 14 residues. V lost 5 bases to trimming and J lost 7 bases; unmatched junction nucleotides: 6. Per germline, CDR1 SGHAT and CDR2 FQNNGV. CDR3 loop: CASSQGQGAGEQYF. DNA for the CDR3: TGTGCCAGCAGCCAGGGACAGGGGGCAGGAGAGCAGTACTTC.

The chain employs TRBV7-2 and TRBJ2-3, with a weak D call TRBD2 (5 bases). V lost 2 bases to trimming and J lost 0 bases, with 9 bases between them. The germline CDR1 and CDR2 sequences are SGHTA and FQGNSA. The CDR3 spans 15 residues. Written as DNA, the CDR3 is TGTGCCAGCAGCTTATTGGAGGCTAGCACAGATACGCAGTATTTT. This encodes CASSLLEASTDTQYF.

This clonotype was counted at least ten times. The J gene is TRBJ2-7, the V gene TRBV5-1; 9 bases line up with TRBD1. The CDR3 has 15 residues. J gave up 6 bases and V 4 bases, and 11 bases lay outside the gene matches. Per the germline V gene, CDR1 is SGHRS and CDR2 is YFSETQ. The DNA of the CDR3 is TGCGCCAGCAGCGCCGGACAGGGGTCTTCTCGCGAGCAGTACTTC. Encoded protein: CASSAGQGSSREQYF. Based on the CDR3 plus reference TRBV5-1 and TRBJ2-7, the full variable domain is KAGVTQTPRYLIKTRGQQVTLSCSPISGHRSVSWYQQTPGQGLQFLFEYFSETQRNKGNFPGRFSGRQFSNSRSEMNVSTLELGDSALYLCASSAGQGSSREQYFGPGTRLTVT.

The chain uses TRBV19 and TRBJ1-6; TRBD1 is a possible D gene (5 bases). In germline, CDR1 is LNHDA, CDR2 SQIVND (reference sequence). CDR3 size: 13 residues. The germline V and J ends were trimmed by 7 bases and 7 bases, with 11 bases remaining between them. CDR3 in amino acids: CASKVRENSPLHF. The CDR3 bases are TGTGCCAGTAAGGTCAGGGAAAATTCACCCCTCCACTTT.

This clonotype has at least ten counts. CDR3 DNA sequence: TGTGCCAGCAGCTCAGCGGTGGGCATCGCTGAAGCTTTCTTT. Protein product: CASSSAVGIAEAFF. V and J are TRBV3-1 and TRBJ1-1; no clear D. V lost 5 bases to trimming and J lost 6 bases, with 16 bases between them. Germline lookup yields CDR1 LGHDT and CDR2 YNNKEL (reference sequence). The CDR3 length is 14 residues.

This clonotype came up many times. V usage is TRBV5-1 and J usage is TRBJ2-3; D unclear. Germline CDR1 reads SGHRS; CDR2 reads YFSETQ. Trimming left V 4 bases short and J 1 base short, with 13 bases between. The CDR3 runs 15 residues. The CDR3 is CASSVSLPGTDTQYF. As DNA, the CDR3 is TGCGCCAGCAGCGTGTCCCTACCGGGCACAGATACGCAGTATTTT. The variable domain in full, with the rest retrieved from reference TRBV5-1 and TRBJ2-3, is KAGVTQTPRYLIKTRGQQVTLSCSPISGHRSVSWYQQTPGQGLQFLFEYFSETQRNKGNFPGRFSGRQFSNSRSEMNVSTLELGDSALYLCASSVSLPGTDTQYFGPGTRLTVL.

In its sample, this clonotype was seen many times. The chain has TRBV5-1 and TRBJ2-6; possibly TRBD2 for D (5 bases). Germline loops: CDR1 SGHRS, CDR2 YFSETQ. V was shortened by 4 bases and J by 0 bases, with 11 bases between the two germline ends. The CDR3 runs to 16 residues. CDR3 sequence: CASSVAGNSGANVLTF. For the CDR3, the DNA is TGCGCCAGCAGCGTGGCCGGGAACTCTGGGGCCAACGTCCTGACTTTC.

Ten or more counts support this clonotype. This rearrangement joins TRBV5-1 to TRBJ2-1, with no clear D. The ends were cut back, 2 bases at V and 6 bases at J, with 15 bases in the middle. Per germline, CDR1 SGHRS and CDR2 YFSETQ. This CDR3 region has 15 residues. The DNA of the CDR3 is TGCGCCAGCAGCTTTATGACTGATCAGCTCAATGAGCAGTTCTTC. This translates into CASSFMTDQLNEQFF. Looking up the rest from reference TRBV5-1 and TRBJ2-1 gives the full variable domain: KAGVTQTPRYLIKTRGQQVTLSCSPISGHRSVSWYQQTPGQGLQFLFEYFSETQRNKGNFPGRFSGRQFSNSRSEMNVSTLELGDSALYLCASSFMTDQLNEQFFGPGTRLTVL.

By share, this clonotype ranks as medium-sized. The chain combines TRBV7-9 with TRBJ1-2; 7 bases fit TRBD1. The CDR3 spans 13 residues. V was pared by 3 bases and J by 8 bases, with 6 bases of the junction left unmatched. Per the germline V gene, CDR1 is SEHNR and CDR2 is FQNEAQ (reference sequence). For the CDR3, the DNA is TGTGCCAGCAGCTTGGGACAGCCTTGGGGCTACACCTTC. It encodes CASSLGQPWGYTF.

This clonotype was counted at least ten times. The chain uses TRBV11-2 and TRBJ1-2; D may be TRBD1 (6 bases). The V end was cut by 1 base, the J end by 5 bases, with 14 bases between. CDR3 length: 15 amino acids. The germline V gene encodes CDR1 SGHAT and CDR2 FQNNGV. CDR3 sequence: CASSLGTGARYGYTF. CDR3 bases: TGTGCCAGCAGCTTAGGTACGGGGGCTCGGTATGGCTACACCTTC.

This clonotype was seen at least ten times. This chain links TRBV27 with TRBJ1-2; 8 positions agree with TRBD1. V dropped 4 bases and J dropped 7; count of bases not matched to a gene: 5. Germline-derived CDR1 and CDR2 are MNHEY and SMNVEV (reference sequence). The CDR3 runs to 13 residues. The CDR3 DNA sequence: TGTGCCAGCAGTTCCTCGGACAGGGTTGGCTACACCTTC. This sequence encodes CASSSSDRVGYTF.